This T cell receptor beta chain was sequenced for a study of blood T cells in healthy people across ages. Germline V gene data show CDR1 as SGDLS and CDR2 as YYNGEE. This CDR3 region has 14 residues. The germline V and J ends were trimmed by 2 bases and 8 bases, with 11 bases remaining between them. The second PCR ran about 7 to 12 cycles with a sample-barcoded 5' primer and J-beta primers. MiXCR was run by TCRdb on the 5' RACE reads, yielding one entry per CDR3 protein. The sample includes over 1,500,000 distinct CDR3 sequences, 49% of them seen just once. This clonotype was sampled from a woman aged 40-49 years in good health. The material sequenced was blood. V is TRBV9 and J is TRBJ1-6; D gene uncertain. CDR3 residues: CASSVGDADSPLHF. Written as DNA, the CDR3 is TGTGCCAGCAGCGTGGGAGACGCGGATTCACCCCTCCACTTT.